The source of this T cell receptor beta chain is a study of regulatory T cells in long-lasting Graves disease. Across the whole study: Those with persistent Graves' disease had received antithyroid drugs for over 5 years with positive TSH receptor antibodies.

Time point specified: persistent/refractory GD, antithyroid drugs over 5 years with positive TRAb. PBMCs provided the RNA from which the TCR library was made. This CDR3 contains 20 residues. CDR1 MDHEN and CDR2 SYDVKM come from the germline V gene. V shed 5 bases and J shed 1 base, with 29 bases lying between them. On this clonotype itself: Its target is not known.

CDR3-region Arm-PCR and iRepertoire HTBI primers produced the TCR beta libraries. MiXCR was run by TCRdb on the multiplex PCR reads, yielding one entry per CDR3 protein. The sample shows 500,000 to 700,000 distinct CDR3 sequences, around 30% of them seen only once. Study-level findings and limits: Persistent cases favored TRBV28, TRBJ1-2 and TRBJ2-5. The study found lower TCR diversity in persistent Graves' patients than in newly diagnosed ones.

The TCR comes from a female donor with Graves disease. The chain recombines TRBV28 with TRBJ1-2, with D maybe TRBD1 (5 bases). Material: peripheral blood mononuclear cells (PBMCs), obtained when the disease was refractory, from a patient treated with antithyroid drugs. The chain's CDR3 is CASSTLSFRDYQTHNYGYTF. The CDR3 DNA follows: TGTGCCAGCAGTACTCTATCCTTCCGGGACTACCAAACTCATAACTATGGCTACACCTTC.